The entry below describes one T cell receptor beta chain. Its antigen is unidentified. These data originate in a study of shared clonotypes between healthy human individuals. In the original analysis: With immunoSEQ giving junction-only sequences and no quality scores, filtering differed. TCRdb's copy holds only in-frame clones and misses some; the assay was immunoSEQ multiplex PCR. The V and J calls and clone size are taken from that table; D and trimming were inferred from the DNA. The table records about 1.9 million clones, 93% of them present only once. CD45RO-negative cells were positively selected for CCR7, leaving out terminally differentiated effector memory CD45RA+ cells. Recent acute infections and vaccinations were absent in the healthy HIV-negative adult donors. All donors were Caucasian adults living in Nashville, Tennessee. Study outcomes and limitations: Clonotypes that were shared across a few donors made up around 5% of naive CD4 clonotypes.

The CDR3 has 14 amino acids. Germline V gene data show CDR1 as MDHEN and CDR2 as SYDVKM. V lost 10 bases and J lost 1, with 14 bases in between. This rearrangement joins TRBV28 to TRBJ1-5; D is undetermined. The receptor was isolated from a man younger than 35 in good health. Some clones in this sample may be carry-over from other donors' samples. Sequenced material: naive CD8+ T cells from PBMCs. The CDR3 DNA follows: TGTGCCACACTGAGGACGGCCAGCAATCAGCCCCAGCATTTT. Its translation is CATLRTASNQPQHF.